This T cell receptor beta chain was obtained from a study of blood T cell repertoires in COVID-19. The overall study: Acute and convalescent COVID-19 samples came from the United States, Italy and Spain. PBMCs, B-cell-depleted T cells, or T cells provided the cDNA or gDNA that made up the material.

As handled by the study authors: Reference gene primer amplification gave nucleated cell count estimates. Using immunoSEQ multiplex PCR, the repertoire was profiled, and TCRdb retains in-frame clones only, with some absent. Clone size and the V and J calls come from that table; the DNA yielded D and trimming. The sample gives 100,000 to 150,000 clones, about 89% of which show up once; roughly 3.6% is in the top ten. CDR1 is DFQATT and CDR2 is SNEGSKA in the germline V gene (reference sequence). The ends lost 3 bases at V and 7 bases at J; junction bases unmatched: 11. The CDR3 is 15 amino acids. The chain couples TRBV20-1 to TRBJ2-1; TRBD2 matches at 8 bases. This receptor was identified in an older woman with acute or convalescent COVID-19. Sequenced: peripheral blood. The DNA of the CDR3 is TGCAGTGCTAGTAACCCGAGAGCGGGAGATAATGAGCAGTTCTTC. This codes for CSASNPRAGDNEQFF.